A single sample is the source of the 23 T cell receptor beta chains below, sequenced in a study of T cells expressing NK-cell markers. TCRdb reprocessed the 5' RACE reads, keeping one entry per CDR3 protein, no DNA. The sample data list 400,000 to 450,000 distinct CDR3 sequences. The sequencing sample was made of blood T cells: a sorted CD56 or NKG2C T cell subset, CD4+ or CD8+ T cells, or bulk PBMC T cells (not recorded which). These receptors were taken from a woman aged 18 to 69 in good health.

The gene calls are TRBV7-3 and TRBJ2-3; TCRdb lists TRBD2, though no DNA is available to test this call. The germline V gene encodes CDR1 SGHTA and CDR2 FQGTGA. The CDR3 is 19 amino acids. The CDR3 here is CASSLTGASGTRAKDTQYF.

The CDR3 loop reads CASSHPGQIREQYF. The chain uses TRBV5-5 and TRBJ2-7; absent DNA, TCRdb's TRBD1 call cannot be checked. The CDR3 covers 14 residues. The V gene's germline CDR1 is SGHKS and CDR2 YYEKEE (reference sequence).

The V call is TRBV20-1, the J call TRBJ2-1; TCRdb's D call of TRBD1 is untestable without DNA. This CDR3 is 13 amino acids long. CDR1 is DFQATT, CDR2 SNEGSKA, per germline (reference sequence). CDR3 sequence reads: CSAPAGMDNEQFF.

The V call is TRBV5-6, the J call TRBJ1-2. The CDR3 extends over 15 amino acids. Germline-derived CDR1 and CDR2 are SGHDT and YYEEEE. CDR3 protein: CASSFVRPANYGYTF.

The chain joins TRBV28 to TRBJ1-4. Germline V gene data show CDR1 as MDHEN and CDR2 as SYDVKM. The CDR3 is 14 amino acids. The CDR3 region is CASSLRQGTEKLFF.

CDR3 loop: CASSPALGETQYF. The chain is built from TRBV7-9 and TRBJ2-5; as DNA is missing, the TRBD2 call by TCRdb cannot be tested. Germline V CDR1 and CDR2: SEHNR, FQNEAQ (reference sequence). The CDR3 length is 13 residues.

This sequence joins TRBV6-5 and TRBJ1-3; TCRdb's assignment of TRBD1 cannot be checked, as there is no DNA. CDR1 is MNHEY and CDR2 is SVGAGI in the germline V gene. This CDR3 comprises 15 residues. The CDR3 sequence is CASSHRRDSGNTIYF.

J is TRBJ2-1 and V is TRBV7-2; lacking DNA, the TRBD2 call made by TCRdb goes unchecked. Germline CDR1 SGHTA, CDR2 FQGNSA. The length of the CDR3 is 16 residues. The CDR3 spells CASSPLSGGYYNEQFF.

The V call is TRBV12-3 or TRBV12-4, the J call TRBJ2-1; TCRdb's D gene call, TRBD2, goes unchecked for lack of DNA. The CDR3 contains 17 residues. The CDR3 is CASTPRLAGGYNDEQFF.

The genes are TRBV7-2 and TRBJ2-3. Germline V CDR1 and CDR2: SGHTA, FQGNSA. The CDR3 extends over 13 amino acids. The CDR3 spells CASSLYDPDTQYF.

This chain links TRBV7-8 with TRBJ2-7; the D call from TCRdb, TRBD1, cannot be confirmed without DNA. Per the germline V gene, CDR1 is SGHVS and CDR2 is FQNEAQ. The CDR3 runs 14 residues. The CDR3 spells CASSADRVQDEQYF.

CDR3 amino acids: CASRPGSNTGELFF. The chain links TRBV12-3 or TRBV12-4 to TRBJ2-2; TCRdb designates TRBD1, a call that cannot be tested without DNA. This CDR3 contains 14 residues.

CDR3 amino acids: CASTLAGGYNEQFF. This chain joins TRBV19 and TRBJ2-1; TCRdb lists TRBD2, though no DNA is available to test this call. This CDR3 spans 14 amino acids. Germline V CDR1 and CDR2: LNHDA, SQIVND (reference sequence).

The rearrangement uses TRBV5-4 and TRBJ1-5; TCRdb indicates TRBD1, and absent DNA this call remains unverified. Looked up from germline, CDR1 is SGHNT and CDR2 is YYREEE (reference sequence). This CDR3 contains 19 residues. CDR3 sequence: CASSLDGLTQGMGNQPQHF.

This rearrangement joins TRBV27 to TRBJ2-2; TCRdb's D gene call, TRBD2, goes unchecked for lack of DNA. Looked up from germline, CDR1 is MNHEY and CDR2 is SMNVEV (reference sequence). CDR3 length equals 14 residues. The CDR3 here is CASSLLAGAGELFF.

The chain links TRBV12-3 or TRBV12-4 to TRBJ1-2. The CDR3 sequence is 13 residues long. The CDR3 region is CASSSFLIYGYTF.

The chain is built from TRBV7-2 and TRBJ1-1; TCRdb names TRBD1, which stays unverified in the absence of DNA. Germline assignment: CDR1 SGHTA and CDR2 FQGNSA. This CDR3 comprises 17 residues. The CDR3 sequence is CASSLGGTGKLNTEAFF.

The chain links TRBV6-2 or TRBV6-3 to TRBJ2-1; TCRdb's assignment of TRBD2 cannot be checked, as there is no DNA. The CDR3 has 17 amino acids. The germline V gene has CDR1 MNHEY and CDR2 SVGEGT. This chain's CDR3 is CASSPALAGGPYNEQFF.

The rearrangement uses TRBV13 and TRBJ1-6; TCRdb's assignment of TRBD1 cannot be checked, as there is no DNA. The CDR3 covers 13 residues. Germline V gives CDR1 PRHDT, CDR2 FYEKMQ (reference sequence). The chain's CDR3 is CASSIRASSPLHF.

CDR3 amino acids: CAITAGLAGRNEQFF. The rearrangement links TRBV10-3 to TRBJ2-1; TCRdb's D gene call, TRBD2, goes unchecked for lack of DNA. The CDR3 is made up of 15 amino acids. The germline V gene encodes CDR1 ENHRY and CDR2 SYGVKD.

The CDR3 region is CASSGQGDNSPLHF. The chain is built from TRBV2 and TRBJ1-6; checking the TCRdb D call of TRBD1 is not possible without DNA. The CDR3 covers 14 residues. Germline V lookup: CDR1 SNHLY, CDR2 FYNNEI.

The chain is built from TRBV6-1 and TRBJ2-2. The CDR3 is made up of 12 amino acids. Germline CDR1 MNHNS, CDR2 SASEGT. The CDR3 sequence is CASTWIYGELFF.

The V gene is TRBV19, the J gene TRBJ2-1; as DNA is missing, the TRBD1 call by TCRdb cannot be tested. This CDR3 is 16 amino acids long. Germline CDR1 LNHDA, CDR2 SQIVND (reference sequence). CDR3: CASNPTGDQTYNEQFF.